A selection of T cell receptor beta chains follows, all from one sample in a study of shared clonotypes between healthy human individuals. Assay used: immunoSEQ multiplex PCR; TCRdb lists only in-frame clones, some missing. The table records 2.3 million or so clones, approximately 93% of them present only once. The sample was naive CD4+ T cells from PBMCs. The receptors derive from a young man in good health. Some clones in this sample may be carry-over from other donors' samples. Both conserved end residues are part of each CDR3. Each record gives: J gene, V gene, clone size, D gene, CDR3 length, CDR3 protein, CDR3 DNA. A D gene is named only where the DNA matches it firmly. Part of the rows lack a size; the others show once, few, many or a class for expanded clones.

>TRBJ2-7|TRBV5-1|-|TRBD2|15
CASSSGTSGSYEQYF
TGCGCCAGCAGCTCCGGGACTAGCGGCTCCTACGAGCAGTACTTC
>TRBJ2-7|TRBV2|-|-|13
CASNRQTTYEQYF
TGTGCCAGCAACCGGCAGACAACCTACGAGCAGTACTTC
>TRBJ1-3|TRBV5-4|-|-|13
CASSLFSGNTIYF
TGTGCCAGCAGCTTGTTTTCTGGAAACACCATATATTTT
>TRBJ2-6|TRBV18|-|-|14
CASSPPEGANVLTF
TGTGCCAGCTCACCACCTGAGGGGGCCAACGTCCTGACTTTC
>TRBJ2-4|TRBV5-1|-|-|14
CASSLTASKNIQYF
TGCGCCAGCAGCTTGACGGCTTCCAAAAACATTCAGTACTTC
>TRBJ2-3|TRBV5-4|once|TRBD1|15
CASSPNGQAPNTQYF
TGTGCCAGCAGCCCAAATGGACAGGCCCCGAATACGCAGTATTTT
>TRBJ2-7|TRBV19|-|-|16
CASSSHGATAGYEQYF
TGTGCCAGTAGTTCCCACGGGGCCACCGCCGGGTACGAGCAGTACTTC
>TRBJ1-5|TRBV2|-|TRBD1|14
CASRITGGNQPQHF
TGTGCCAGCAGAATTACAGGGGGCAATCAGCCCCAGCATTTT
>TRBJ1-5|TRBV29-1|-|-|13
CSVAGGLGQPQHF
TGCAGCGTTGCCGGGGGGCTTGGTCAGCCCCAGCATTTT
>TRBJ2-3|TRBV20-1|-|-|11
CSAKRTDTQYF
TGCAGTGCTAAACGCACAGATACGCAGTATTTT
>TRBJ1-2|TRBV28|-|-|13
CASSLQEHYGYTF
TGTGCCAGCAGCTTACAGGAGCACTATGGCTACACCTTC